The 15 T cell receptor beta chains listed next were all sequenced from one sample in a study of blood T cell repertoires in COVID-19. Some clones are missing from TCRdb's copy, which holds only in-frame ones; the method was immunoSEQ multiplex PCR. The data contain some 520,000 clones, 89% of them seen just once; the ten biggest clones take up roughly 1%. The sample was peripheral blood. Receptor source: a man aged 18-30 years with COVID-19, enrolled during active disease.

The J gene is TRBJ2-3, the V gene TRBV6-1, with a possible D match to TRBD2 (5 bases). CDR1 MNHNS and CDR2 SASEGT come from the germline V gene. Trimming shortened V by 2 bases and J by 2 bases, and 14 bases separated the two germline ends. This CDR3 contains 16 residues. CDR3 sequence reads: CASSEKLRRTTDTQYF. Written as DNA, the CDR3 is TGTGCCAGCAGTGAAAAGTTACGGAGGACCACAGATACGCAGTATTTT.

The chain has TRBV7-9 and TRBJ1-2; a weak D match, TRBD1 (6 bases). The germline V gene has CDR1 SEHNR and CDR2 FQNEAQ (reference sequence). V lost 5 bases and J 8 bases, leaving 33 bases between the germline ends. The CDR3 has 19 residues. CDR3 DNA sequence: TGTGCCAGCAGCCCCGAAATCTCGTCCAGGGCCAGGGGAGTAGAAGGCTACACCTTC. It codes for CASSPEISSRARGVEGYTF.

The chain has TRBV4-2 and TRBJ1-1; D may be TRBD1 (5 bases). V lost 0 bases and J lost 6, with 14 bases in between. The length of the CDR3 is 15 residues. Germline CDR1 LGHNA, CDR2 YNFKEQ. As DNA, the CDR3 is TGTGCCAGCAGCCAAGAGTCTCGGGGGATACCTGAAGCTTTCTTT. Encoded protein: CASSQESRGIPEAFF.

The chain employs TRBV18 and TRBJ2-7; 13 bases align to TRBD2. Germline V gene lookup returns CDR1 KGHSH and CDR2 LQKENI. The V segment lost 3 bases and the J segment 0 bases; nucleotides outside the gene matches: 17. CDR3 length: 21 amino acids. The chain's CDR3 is CASSPGTSPGLAGLNSYEQYF. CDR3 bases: TGTGCCAGCTCACCCGGGACATCTCCGGGACTAGCGGGGTTGAACTCCTACGAGCAGTACTTC. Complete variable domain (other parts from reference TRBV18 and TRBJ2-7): NAGVMQNPRHLVRRRGQEARLRCSPMKGHSHVYWYRQLPEEGLKFMVYLQKENIIDESGMPKERFSAEFPKEGPSILRIQQVVRGDSAAYFCASSPGTSPGLAGLNSYEQYFGPGTRLTVT.

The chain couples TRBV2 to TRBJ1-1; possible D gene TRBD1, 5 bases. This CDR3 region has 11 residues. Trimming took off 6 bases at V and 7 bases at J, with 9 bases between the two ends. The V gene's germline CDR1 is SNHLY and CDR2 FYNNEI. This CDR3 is CASRTADEAFF. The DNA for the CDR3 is TGTGCCAGCAGGACAGCTGATGAAGCTTTCTTT.

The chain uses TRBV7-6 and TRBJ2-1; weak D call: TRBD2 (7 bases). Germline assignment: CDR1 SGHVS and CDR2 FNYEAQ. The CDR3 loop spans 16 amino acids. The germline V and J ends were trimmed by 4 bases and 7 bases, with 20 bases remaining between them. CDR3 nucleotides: TGTGCCAGCAGCTACCTGGTTGGAGGGGGGGCAAATGAGCAGTTCTTC. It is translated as CASSYLVGGGANEQFF.

CDR3 protein: CASSLSGRWTDTQYF. CDR3 bases: TGTGCCAGCAGTCTCAGCGGGAGATGGACAGATACGCAGTATTTT. The chain uses TRBV6-5 and TRBJ2-3; 8 bases line up with TRBD2. Germline V CDR1 and CDR2: MNHEY, SVGAGI. CDR3 length: 15 residues. With 5 bases clipped from V and 3 bases from J, the junction kept 7 bases outside the gene matches.

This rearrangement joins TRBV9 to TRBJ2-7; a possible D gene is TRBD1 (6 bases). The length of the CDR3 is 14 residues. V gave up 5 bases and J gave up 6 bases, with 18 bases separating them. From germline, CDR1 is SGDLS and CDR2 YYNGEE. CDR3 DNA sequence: TGTGCCAGCAGTCTAACAGGGCAACTAGGCGAGCAGTACTTC. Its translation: CASSLTGQLGEQYF. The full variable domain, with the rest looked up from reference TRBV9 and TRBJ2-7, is DSGVTQTPKHLITATGQRVTLRCSPRSGDLSVYWYQQSLDQGLQFLIQYYNGEERAKGNILERFSAQQFPDLHSELNLSSLELGDSALYFCASSLTGQLGEQYFGPGTRLTVT.

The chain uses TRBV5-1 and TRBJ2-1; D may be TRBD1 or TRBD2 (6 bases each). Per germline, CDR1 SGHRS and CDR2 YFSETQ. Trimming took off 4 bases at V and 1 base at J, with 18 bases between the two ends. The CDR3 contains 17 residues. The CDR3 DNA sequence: TGCGCCAGCAGCATGGGGGGCCTGAGTTTTTCCTACAATGAGCAGTTCTTC. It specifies CASSMGGLSFSYNEQFF.

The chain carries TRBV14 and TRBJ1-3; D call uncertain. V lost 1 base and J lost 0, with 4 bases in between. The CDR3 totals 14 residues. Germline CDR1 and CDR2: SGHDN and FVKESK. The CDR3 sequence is CASSQVISGNTIYF. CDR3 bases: TGTGCCAGCAGCCAAGTTATCTCTGGAAACACCATATATTTT.

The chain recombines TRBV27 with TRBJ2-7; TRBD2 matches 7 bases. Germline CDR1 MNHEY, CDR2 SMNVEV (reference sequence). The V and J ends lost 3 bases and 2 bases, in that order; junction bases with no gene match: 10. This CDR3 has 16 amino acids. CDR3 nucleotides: TGTGCCAGCAGTTTTTGGGAGGGCGGACGACCCTACGAGCAGTACTTC. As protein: CASSFWEGGRPYEQYF.

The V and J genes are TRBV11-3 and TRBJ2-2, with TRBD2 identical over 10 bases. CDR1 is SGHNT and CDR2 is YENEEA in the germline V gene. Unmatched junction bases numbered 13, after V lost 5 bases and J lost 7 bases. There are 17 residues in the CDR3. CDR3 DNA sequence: TGTGCCAGCAGCCGACTTCCTAGCGGGAGTTATGTCGGGGAGCTGTTTTTT. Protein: CASSRLPSGSYVGELFF. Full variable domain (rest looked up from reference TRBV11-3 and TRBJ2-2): EAGVVQSPRYKIIEKKQPVAFWCNPISGHNTLYWYLQNLGQGPELLIRYENEEAVDDSQLPKDRFSAERLKGVDSTLKIQPAELGDSAVYLCASSRLPSGSYVGELFFGEGSRLTVL.

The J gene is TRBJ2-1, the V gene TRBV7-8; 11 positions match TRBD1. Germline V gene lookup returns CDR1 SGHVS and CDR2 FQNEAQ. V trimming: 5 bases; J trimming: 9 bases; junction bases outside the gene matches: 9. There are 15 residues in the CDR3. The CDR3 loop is CASSPDRGRGGEQFF. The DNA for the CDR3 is TGTGCCAGCAGCCCGGACAGGGGGCGCGGTGGTGAGCAGTTCTTC.

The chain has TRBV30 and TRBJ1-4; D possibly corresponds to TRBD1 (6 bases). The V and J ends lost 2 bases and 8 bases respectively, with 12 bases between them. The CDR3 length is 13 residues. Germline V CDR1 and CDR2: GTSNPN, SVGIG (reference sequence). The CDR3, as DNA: TGTGCCTGGAGTCACAGGGTTAGGGAAAAACTGTTTTTT. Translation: CAWSHRVREKLFF.

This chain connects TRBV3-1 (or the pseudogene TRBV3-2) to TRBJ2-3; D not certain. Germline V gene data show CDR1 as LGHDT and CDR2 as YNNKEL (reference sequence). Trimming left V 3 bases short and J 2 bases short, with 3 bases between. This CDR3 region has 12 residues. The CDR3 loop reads CASSQATDTQYF. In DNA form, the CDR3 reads TGTGCCAGCAGCCAGGCCACAGATACGCAGTATTTT.